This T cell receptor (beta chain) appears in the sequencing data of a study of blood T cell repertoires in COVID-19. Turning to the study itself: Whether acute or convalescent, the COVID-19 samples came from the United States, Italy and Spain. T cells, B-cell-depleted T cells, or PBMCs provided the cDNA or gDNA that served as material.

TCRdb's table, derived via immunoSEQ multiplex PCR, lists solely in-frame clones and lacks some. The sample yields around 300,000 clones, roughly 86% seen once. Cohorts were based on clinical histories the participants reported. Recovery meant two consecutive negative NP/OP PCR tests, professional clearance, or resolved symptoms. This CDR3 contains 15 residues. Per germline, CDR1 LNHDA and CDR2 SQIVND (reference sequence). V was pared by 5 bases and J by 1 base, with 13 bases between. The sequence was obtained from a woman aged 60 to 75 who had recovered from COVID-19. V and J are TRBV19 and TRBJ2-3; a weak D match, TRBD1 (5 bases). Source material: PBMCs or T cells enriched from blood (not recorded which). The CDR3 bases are TGTGCCAGTAGTCGCAGGACACAAGGCACAGATACGCAGTATTTT. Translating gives CASSRRTQGTDTQYF.